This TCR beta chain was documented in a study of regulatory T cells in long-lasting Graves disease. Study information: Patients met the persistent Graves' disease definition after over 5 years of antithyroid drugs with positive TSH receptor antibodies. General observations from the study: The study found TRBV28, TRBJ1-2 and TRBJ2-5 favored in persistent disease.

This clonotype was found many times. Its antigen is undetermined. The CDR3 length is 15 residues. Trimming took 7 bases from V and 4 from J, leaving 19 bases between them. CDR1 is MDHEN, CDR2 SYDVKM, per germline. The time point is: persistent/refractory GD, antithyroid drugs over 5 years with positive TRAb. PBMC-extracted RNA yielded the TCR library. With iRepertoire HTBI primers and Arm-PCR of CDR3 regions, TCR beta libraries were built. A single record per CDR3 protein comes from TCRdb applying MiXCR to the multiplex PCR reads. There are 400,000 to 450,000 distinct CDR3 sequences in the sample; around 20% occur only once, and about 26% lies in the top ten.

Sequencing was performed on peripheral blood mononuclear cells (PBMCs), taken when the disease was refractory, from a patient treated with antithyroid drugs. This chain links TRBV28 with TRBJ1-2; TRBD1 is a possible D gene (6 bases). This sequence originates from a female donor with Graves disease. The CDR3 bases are TGTGCCAGCACCTTCTCCGGTAGGGGGGGCTATGGCTACACCTTC. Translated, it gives CASTFSGRGGYGYTF.